This passage covers 10 T cell receptor beta chains from one sample sequenced in a study of blood T cell repertoires in COVID-19. Using immunoSEQ multiplex PCR, the repertoire was profiled, and TCRdb retains in-frame clones only, with some absent. This table has approximately 150,000 clones, approximately 88% appearing once. The sequenced material came from peripheral blood. The origin of the receptors is a man between 65 and 85 years old with acute or convalescent COVID-19.

This rearrangement joins TRBV19 to TRBJ2-3; perhaps TRBD2 as D (6 bases). Trimming left V 3 bases short and J 8 bases short, with 18 bases between. Germline lookup yields CDR1 LNHDA and CDR2 SQIVND (reference sequence). CDR3 length: 15 amino acids. In nucleotides, the CDR3 is TGTGCCAGTAGTATTGACTCACCTAGCGCGGGTACGCAGTATTTT. Amino acid sequence: CASSIDSPSAGTQYF.

The J gene is TRBJ2-2, the V gene TRBV9; TRBD1 matches at 9 bases. The germline CDR1 and CDR2 sequences are SGDLS and YYNGEE. The CDR3 runs 16 residues. V shed 0 bases and J 5 bases; nucleotides not matched to a gene: 5. CDR3 amino acids: CASSVVGQGLTGELFF. The CDR3 coding sequence is TGTGCCAGCAGCGTAGTGGGACAGGGTTTAACCGGGGAGCTGTTTTTT.

V usage is TRBV11-2 and J usage is TRBJ2-7, with 8 bases aligning to TRBD1. Germline CDR1 and CDR2: SGHAT and FQNNGV. Trimming cost V 1 base and J 3 bases; bases outside gene matches: 11. CDR3 size: 17 residues. DNA for the CDR3: TGTGCCAGCAGCTTAGGCCCGACCGGGACAGGCCACTACGAGCAGTACTTC. Its translation: CASSLGPTGTGHYEQYF.

This chain links TRBV30 with TRBJ1-2, with 8 nucleotides matching TRBD1. V gave up 5 bases and J gave up 2 bases; unmatched junction bases: 7. CDR1 and CDR2 (germline): GTSNPN, SVGIG (reference sequence). The CDR3 sequence is 14 residues long. The CDR3 nucleotides read TGTGCCTGGTTCTCCAGGGGGCCGAACTATGGCTACACCTTC. Encoded protein: CAWFSRGPNYGYTF.

The chain combines TRBV7-3 with TRBJ1-2; 9 positions match TRBD1. The V gene's germline CDR1 is SGHTA and CDR2 FQGTGA. The CDR3 is 14 residues long. The junction had 5 bases not matched to a gene; V was cut back by 5 bases and J by 4 bases. DNA for the CDR3: TGTGCCAGCAGCGTAGGGGACAGGGCCTATGGCTACACCTTC. Amino acid sequence: CASSVGDRAYGYTF.

With respect to this clone: Germline and junction disagree at one end, which may indicate a read error. The genes are TRBV28 and TRBJ1-5; D gene uncertain. The V gene's germline CDR1 is MDHEN and CDR2 SYDVKM. The CDR3 loop spans 14 amino acids. CDR3 residues: CASSGEVSHQPQHF. The CDR3 nucleotides read TGTGCCAGCAGTGGTGAGGTTAGCCATCAGCCCCAGCATTTT. Variable domain in full (rest from reference TRBV28 and TRBJ1-5): DVKVTQSSRYLVKRTGEKVFLECVQDMDHENMFWYRQDPGLGLRLIYFSYDVKMKEKGDIPEGYSVSREKKERFSLILESASTNQTSMYLCASSGEVSHQPQHFGDGTRLSIL.

This chain joins TRBV10-3 and TRBJ1-2; D remains unclear. Germline V CDR1 and CDR2: ENHRY, SYGVKD. The CDR3 length is 12 residues. V was shortened by 3 bases and J by 3 bases, with 5 bases between the two germline ends. The CDR3 here is CAISDGYYGYTF. The CDR3 region has the DNA TGTGCCATCAGTGACGGGTACTATGGCTACACCTTC.

This clone was detected only a few times. V usage is TRBV5-8 and J usage is TRBJ1-3; D is ambiguous. CDR3 length: 16 residues. The germline CDR1 and CDR2 sequences are SGHTS and YDEGEE. Trimming took 0 bases from V and 0 from J, leaving 10 bases between them. In nucleotides, the CDR3 is TGTGCCAGCAGCTTGGTAAGCCGCCGCTCTGGAAACACCATATATTTT. Protein product: CASSLVSRRSGNTIYF. The full variable domain, completed using reference TRBV5-8 and TRBJ1-3, is EAGVTQSPTHLIKTRGQQATLRCSPISGHTSVYWYQQALGLGLQFLLWYDEGEERNRGNFPPRFSGRQFPNYSSELNVNALELEDSALYLCASSLVSRRSGNTIYFGEGSWLTVV.

The rearrangement joins TRBV6-5 to TRBJ2-3; 10 nucleotides agree with TRBD2. The CDR3 totals 15 residues. Trimming at V came to 6 bases and at J to 6 bases, leaving 9 bases not matched to a gene. The V gene's germline CDR1 is MNHEY and CDR2 SVGAGI. In nucleotides, the CDR3 is TGTGCCAGCAGGGACCAGCGGGAGGGCCCCGATACGCAGTATTTT. It translates to CASRDQREGPDTQYF.

The rearrangement links TRBV28 to TRBJ2-7; 12 bases line up with TRBD1. The CDR3 has 15 amino acids. The V and J ends lost 6 bases and 7 bases, in that order; junction bases with no gene match: 10. The V gene's germline CDR1 is MDHEN and CDR2 SYDVKM. This chain's CDR3 is CASRKTGTGGGEQYF. The CDR3, as DNA: TGTGCCAGCAGGAAAACCGGGACAGGGGGCGGGGAGCAGTACTTC.